These T cell receptor beta chains were read from a single sample in a study of T cell repertoires in cytomegalovirus infection. A single record per CDR3 protein comes from TCRdb applying MiXCR to the reads. The sample lists 100,000 or so distinct CDR3 sequences, around 22% occurring once. The sample taken for sequencing was CD8+ T cells from PBMCs. Every receptor here comes from a human donor in good health (CMV status not recorded). Some clones in this sample may be carry-over from other donors' samples. The conserved cysteine and the conserved F or W are not part of the CDR3 here. The order of the fields is J gene, V gene, CDR3 protein.

j_call: TRBJ2-1
v_call: TRBV28
cdr3_aa: ASIGSISYNEQF

j_call: TRBJ1-3
v_call: TRBV20-1
cdr3_aa: SARPNTGTSGNTIY

j_call: TRBJ1-2
v_call: TRBV7-2
cdr3_aa: ASSLGQGAIT

j_call: TRBJ2-5
v_call: TRBV27
cdr3_aa: ASSFVEGETQY

j_call: TRBJ2-5
v_call: TRBV14
cdr3_aa: ASSQGLAGAIETQY

j_call: TRBJ2-1
v_call: TRBV7-2
cdr3_aa: ASSLTSGGEQF

j_call: TRBJ2-4
v_call: TRBV27
cdr3_aa: ASSLGPPVGAKNIQY

j_call: TRBJ2-1
v_call: TRBV7-2
cdr3_aa: ASSLAAGAEQF

j_call: TRBJ2-7
v_call: TRBV25-1
cdr3_aa: ASSEGDYGYEQY

j_call: TRBJ1-6
v_call: TRBV7-9
cdr3_aa: ASTPAQGDSPLH

j_call: TRBJ1-1
v_call: TRBV4-3
cdr3_aa: ASSQSGATYEAF

j_call: TRBJ2-3
v_call: TRBV13
cdr3_aa: ASSPPEGGHTDTQY

j_call: TRBJ2-1
v_call: TRBV2
cdr3_aa: ANNAITGDPHNEQF

j_call: TRBJ2-3
v_call: TRBV7-8
cdr3_aa: ASSVGKRIGEDTQY